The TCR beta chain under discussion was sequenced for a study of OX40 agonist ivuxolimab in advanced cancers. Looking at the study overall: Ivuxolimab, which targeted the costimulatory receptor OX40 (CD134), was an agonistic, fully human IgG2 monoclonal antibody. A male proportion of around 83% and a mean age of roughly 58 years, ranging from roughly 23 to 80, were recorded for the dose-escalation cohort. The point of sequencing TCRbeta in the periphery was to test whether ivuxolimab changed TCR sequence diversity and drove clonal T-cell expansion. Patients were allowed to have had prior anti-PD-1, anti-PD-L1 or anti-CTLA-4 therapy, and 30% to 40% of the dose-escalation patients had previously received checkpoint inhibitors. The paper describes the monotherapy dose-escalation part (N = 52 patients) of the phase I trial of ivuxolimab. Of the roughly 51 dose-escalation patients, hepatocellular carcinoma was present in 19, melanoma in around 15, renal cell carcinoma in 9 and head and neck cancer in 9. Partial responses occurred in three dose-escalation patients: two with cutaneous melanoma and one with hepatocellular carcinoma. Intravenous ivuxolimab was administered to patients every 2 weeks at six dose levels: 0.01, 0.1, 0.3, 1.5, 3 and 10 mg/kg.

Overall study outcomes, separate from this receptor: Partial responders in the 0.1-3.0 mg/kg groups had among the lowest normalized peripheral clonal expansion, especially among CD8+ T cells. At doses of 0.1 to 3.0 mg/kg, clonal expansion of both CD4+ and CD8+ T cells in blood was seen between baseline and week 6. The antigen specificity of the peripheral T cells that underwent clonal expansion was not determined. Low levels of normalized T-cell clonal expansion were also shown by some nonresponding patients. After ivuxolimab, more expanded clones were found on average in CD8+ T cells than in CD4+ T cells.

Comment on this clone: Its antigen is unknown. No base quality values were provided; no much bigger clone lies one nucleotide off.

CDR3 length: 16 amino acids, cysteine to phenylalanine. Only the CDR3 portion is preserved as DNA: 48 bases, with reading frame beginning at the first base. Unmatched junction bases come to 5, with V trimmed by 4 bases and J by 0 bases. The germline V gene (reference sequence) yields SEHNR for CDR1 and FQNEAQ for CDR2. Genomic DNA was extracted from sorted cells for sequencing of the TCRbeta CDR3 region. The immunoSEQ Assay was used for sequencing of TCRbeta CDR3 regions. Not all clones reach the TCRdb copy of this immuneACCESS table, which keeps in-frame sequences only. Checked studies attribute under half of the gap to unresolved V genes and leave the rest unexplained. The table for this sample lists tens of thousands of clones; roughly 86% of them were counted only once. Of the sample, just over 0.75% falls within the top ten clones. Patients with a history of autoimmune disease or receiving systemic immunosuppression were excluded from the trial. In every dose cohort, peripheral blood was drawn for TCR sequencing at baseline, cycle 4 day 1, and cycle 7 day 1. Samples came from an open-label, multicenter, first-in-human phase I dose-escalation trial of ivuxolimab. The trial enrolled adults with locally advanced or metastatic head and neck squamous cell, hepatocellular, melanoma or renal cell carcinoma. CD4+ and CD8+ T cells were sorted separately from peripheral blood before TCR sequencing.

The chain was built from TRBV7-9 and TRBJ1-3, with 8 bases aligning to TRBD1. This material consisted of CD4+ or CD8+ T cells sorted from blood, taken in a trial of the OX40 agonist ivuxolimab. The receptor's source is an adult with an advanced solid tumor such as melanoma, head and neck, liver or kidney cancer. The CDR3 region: CASSSTGALSGNTIYF. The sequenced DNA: TGTGCCAGCAGCTCGACAGGGGCCCTCTCTGGAAACACCATATATTTT.